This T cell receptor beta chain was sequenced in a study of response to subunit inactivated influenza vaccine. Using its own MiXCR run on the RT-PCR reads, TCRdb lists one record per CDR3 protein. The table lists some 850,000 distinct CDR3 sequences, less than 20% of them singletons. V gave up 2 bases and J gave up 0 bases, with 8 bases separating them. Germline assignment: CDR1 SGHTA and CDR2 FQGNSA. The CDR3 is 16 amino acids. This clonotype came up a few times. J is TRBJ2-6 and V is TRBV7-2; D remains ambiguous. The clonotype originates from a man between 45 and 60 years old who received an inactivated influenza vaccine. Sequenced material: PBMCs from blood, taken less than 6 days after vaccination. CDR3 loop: CASSLSELSGANVLTF. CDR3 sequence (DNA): TGTGCCAGCAGCTTATCTGAGCTCTCTGGGGCCAACGTCCTGACTTTC. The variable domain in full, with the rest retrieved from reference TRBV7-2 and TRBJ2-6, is GAGVSQSPSNKVTEKGKDVELRCDPISGHTALYWYRQSLGQGLEFLIYFQGNSAPDKSGLPSDRFSAERTGGSVSTLTIQRTQQEDSAVYLCASSLSELSGANVLTFGAGSRLTVL.